This T cell receptor (beta chain) was observed in a study of CD8+CD57+ T cells in acquired aplastic anemia. Background on the study: Yields of DNA that came from sorted CD4+ and CD8+ cells averaged roughly 3.2 ug. Study-wide findings and caveats: Sharing between patients and controls was observed for twenty-nine CD8+ CDR3 sequences.

The CDR3 extends over 17 amino acids. Losses at the gene ends were 1 base for V and 7 bases for J; bases not matched to a gene: 10. Looked up from germline, CDR1 is SGHVS and CDR2 is FNYEAQ. A word on this clonotype: The antigen is unknown.

It was genomic DNA that served as the template for profiling TCR beta VDJ and CDR3. TCRdb reprocessed the reads with MiXCR, giving one entry per CDR3 protein. The data show about 200,000 distinct CDR3 sequences, 50% to 70% seen once. The patients chosen for sequencing had shown expansion of CD8+CD57+ cells (detected by flow cytometry). At blood sampling, none of the patients had yet received therapy. This clonotype was obtained from a human donor with aplastic anemia. The chain combines TRBV7-6 with TRBJ2-5; 12 bases line up with TRBD2. Material for sequencing was sorted CD4+, CD8+, or CD8+CD57+ T cells (not recorded which) from PBMCs. The DNA of the CDR3 is TGTGCCAGCAGCTTAGTGTCGACTAGCGGGAGTTCAGGGACCCAGTACTTC. Translation gives CASSLVSTSGSSGTQYF.